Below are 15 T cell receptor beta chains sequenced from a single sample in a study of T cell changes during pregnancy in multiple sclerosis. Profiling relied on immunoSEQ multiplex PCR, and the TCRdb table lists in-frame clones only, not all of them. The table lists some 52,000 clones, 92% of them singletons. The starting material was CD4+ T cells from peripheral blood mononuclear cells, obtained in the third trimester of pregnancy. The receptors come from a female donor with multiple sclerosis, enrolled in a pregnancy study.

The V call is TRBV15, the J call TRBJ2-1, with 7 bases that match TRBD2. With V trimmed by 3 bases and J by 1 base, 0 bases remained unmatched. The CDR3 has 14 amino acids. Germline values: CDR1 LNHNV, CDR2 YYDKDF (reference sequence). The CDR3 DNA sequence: TGTGCCACCAGCAGGGGGGGGTCCTACAATGAGCAGTTCTTC. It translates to CATSRGGSYNEQFF.

The CDR3 protein is CASRPGQGGKTQYF. The CDR3 DNA is TGTGCCAGCAGGCCCGGACAGGGAGGGAAGACCCAGTACTTC. The rearrangement links TRBV2 to TRBJ2-5; a weak D match, TRBD1 (8 bases). Germline V gene data show CDR1 as SNHLY and CDR2 as FYNNEI. Trimming cost V 6 bases and J 6 bases, with 17 bases left between them. This CDR3 spans 14 amino acids.

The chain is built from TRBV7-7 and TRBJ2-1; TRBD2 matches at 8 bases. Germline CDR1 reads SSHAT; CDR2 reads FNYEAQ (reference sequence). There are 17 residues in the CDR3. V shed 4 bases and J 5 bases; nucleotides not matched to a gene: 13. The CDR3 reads CASSSGLGVGVDNEQFF. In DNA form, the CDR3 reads TGTGCCAGCAGCTCGGGACTAGGTGTCGGTGTGGACAATGAGCAGTTCTTC.

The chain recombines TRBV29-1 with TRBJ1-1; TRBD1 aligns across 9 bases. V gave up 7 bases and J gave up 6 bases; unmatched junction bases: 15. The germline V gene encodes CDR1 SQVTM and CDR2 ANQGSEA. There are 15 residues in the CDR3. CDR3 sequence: CSALSRTGDLSEAFF. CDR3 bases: TGCAGCGCCCTTTCACGGACAGGGGATCTCTCTGAAGCTTTCTTT.

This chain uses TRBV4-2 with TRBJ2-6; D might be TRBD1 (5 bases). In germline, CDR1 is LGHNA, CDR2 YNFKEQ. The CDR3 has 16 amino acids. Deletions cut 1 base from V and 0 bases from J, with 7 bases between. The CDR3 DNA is TGTGCCAGCAGCCAAGGGCAGGGCTCTGGGGCCAACGTCCTGACTTTC. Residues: CASSQGQGSGANVLTF.

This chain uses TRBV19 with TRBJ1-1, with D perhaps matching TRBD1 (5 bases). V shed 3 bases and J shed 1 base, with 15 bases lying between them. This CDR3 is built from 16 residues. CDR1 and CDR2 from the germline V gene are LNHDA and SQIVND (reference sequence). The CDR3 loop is CASSISLRVSNTEAFF. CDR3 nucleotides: TGTGCCAGTAGTATTTCGCTCAGGGTTTCGAACACTGAAGCTTTCTTT.

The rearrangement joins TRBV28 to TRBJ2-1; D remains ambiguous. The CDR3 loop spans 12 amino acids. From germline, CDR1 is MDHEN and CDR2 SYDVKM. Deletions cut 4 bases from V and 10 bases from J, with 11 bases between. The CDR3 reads CASSSPSREQFF. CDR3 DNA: TGTGCCAGCAGTTCCCCTTCGAGGGAGCAGTTCTTC.

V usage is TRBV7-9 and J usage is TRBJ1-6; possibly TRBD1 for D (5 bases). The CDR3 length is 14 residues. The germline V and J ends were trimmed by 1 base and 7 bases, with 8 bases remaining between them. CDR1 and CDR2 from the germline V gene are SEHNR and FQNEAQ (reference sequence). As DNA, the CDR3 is TGTGCCAGCAGCTTAGGGGGCCCCAATTCACCCCTCCACTTT. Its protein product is CASSLGGPNSPLHF.

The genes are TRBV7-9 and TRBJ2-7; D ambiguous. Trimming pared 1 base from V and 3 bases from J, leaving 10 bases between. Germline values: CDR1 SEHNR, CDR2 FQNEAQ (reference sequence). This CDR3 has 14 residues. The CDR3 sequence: CASSLDGGDYEQYF. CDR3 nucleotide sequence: TGTGCCAGCAGCTTAGATGGCGGCGACTACGAGCAGTACTTC.

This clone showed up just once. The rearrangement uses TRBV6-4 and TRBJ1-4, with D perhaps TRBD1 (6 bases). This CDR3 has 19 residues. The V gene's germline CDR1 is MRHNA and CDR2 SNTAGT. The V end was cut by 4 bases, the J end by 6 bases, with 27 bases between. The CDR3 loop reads CASSGPPRIPGVKDEKLFF. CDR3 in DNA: TGTGCCAGCAGTGGCCCACCCCGCATTCCAGGGGTTAAGGATGAAAAACTGTTTTTT.

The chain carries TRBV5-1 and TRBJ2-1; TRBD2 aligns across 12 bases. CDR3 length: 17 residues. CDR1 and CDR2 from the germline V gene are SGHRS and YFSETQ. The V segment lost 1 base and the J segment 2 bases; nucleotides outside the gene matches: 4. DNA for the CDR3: TGCGCCAGCAGCTTGCTAGCGGGAGGGCCCCCCTACAATGAGCAGTTCTTC. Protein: CASSLLAGGPPYNEQFF.

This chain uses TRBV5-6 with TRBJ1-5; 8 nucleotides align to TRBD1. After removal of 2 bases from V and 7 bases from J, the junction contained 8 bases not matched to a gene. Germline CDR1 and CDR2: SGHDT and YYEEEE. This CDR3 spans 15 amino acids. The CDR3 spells CASSFGQGRRQPQHF. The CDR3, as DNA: TGTGCCAGCAGCTTTGGACAGGGTCGAAGACAGCCCCAGCATTTT.

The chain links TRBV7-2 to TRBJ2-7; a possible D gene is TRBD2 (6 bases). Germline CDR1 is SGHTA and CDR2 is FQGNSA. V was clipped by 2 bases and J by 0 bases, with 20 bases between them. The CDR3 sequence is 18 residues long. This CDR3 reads CASSLLGPIGTASYEQYF. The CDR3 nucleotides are TGTGCCAGCAGCTTACTGGGACCCATCGGGACTGCCTCCTACGAGCAGTACTTC.

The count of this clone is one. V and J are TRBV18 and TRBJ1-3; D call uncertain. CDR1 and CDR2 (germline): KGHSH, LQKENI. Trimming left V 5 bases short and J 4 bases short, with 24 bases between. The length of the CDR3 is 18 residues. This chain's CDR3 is CASSSLGGQSLPGNTIYF. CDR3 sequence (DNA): TGTGCCAGCTCATCACTCGGAGGGCAGTCGTTGCCCGGAAACACCATATATTTT.

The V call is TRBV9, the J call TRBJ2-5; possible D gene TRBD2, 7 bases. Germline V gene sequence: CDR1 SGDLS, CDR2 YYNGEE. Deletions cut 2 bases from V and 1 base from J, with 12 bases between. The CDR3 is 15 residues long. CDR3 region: CASSVKGGFQETQYF. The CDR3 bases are TGTGCCAGCAGCGTTAAGGGGGGGTTCCAAGAGACCCAGTACTTC.